There are a few counts of the clone carrying this T cell receptor (beta chain). Its matching antigen is unknown. This sample was included in a study of human T cells and chemical hapten exposure. Study details: Per-sample TCR yields varied mainly from small pooled library volume differences.

Unique molecular identifiers were attached to individual cDNA molecules within the library. In the original analysis: Samples had a median of about 95,000 TCRs, ranging about 20,000 to 690,600. TCRdb independently ran MiXCR on the 5' RACE reads; one entry per CDR3 protein. Clone size and V and J calls follow TCRdb, not the original study. The data hold 95,000 to 120,000 distinct CDR3 sequences, with approximately 20% observed a single time. Total RNA was isolated from unfractionated whole blood. Germline loops: CDR1 MNHNS, CDR2 SASEGT. The CDR3 covers 15 residues. V trimming: 7 bases; J trimming: 7 bases; junction bases outside the gene matches: 13. Study-wide results and limits: TCRs above 1 in 1000 frequency did not change with DPC sensitization.

This receptor was identified in a human donor in good health. The V call is TRBV6-1, the J call TRBJ1-5; 7 bases fit TRBD1. The CDR3 loop is CASKNRRQGGQPQHF. CDR3 sequence (DNA): TGTGCCAGCAAGAACAGAAGACAGGGCGGACAGCCCCAGCATTTT.